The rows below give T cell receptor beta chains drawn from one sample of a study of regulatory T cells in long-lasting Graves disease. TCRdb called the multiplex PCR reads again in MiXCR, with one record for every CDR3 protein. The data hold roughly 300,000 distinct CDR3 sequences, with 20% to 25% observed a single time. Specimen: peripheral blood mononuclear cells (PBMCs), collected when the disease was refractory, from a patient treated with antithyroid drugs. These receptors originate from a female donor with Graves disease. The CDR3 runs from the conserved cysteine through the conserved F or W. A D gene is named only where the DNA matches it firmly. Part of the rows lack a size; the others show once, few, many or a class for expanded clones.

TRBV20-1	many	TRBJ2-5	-	CSARDLGESQETQYF	TGCAGTGCTAGAGATTTGGGGGAGAGCCAAGAGACCCAGTACTTC
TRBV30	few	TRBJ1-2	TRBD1	CAWSTTGEGGYTF	TGTGCCTGGAGTACAACAGGGGAGGGGGGCTACACCTTC
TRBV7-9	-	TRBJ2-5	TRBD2	CASSRSLLAGGFVQETQYF	TGTGCCAGCAGCAGATCTCTCCTAGCGGGAGGTTTCGTCCAAGAGACCCAGTACTTC
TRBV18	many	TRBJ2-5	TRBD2	CASSRLAGSQETQYF	TGTGCCAGCTCACGGCTAGCGGGTAGTCAAGAGACCCAGTACTTC
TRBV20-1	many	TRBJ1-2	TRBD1	CSAAESGGAGYTF	TGCAGTGCCGCCGAGTCAGGGGGCGCAGGCTACACCTTC
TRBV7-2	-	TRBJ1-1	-	CASGLVLAEAFF	TGTGCCAGCGGCTTAGTATTAGCTGAAGCTTTCTTT
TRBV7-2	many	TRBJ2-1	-	CASSLAGSSYNEQFF	TGTGCCAGCAGCTTAGCCGGGAGCTCCTACAATGAGCAGTTCTTC
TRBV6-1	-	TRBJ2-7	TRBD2	CASRGTSATYEQYF	TGTGCCAGCAGAGGTACTAGCGCTACCTACGAGCAGTACTTC
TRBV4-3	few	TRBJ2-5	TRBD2	CASSHATSGSWETQYF	TGCGCCAGCAGCCATGCAACTAGCGGGAGTTGGGAGACCCAGTACTTC
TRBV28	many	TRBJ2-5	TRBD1	CASSLSLGQGTETQYF	TGTGCCAGCAGTTTATCCCTCGGACAGGGGACAGAGACCCAGTACTTC